This T cell receptor beta chain was documented in a study of T cell responses to AZD1222 COVID-19 vaccine. Details on this clone: Its target is unknown.

Study-level results: Unmutated variant regions reportedly attract nearly half of all spike-specific TCRs. Spike-specific TCR breadth and depth were elevated following two AZD1222 doses. CD4 TCRs covered the whole spike, strongest at regions 160-218 and 743-854.

Clones were sequenced by immunoSEQ multiplex PCR, and TCRdb holds only the in-frame ones, with some missing. The data contain tens of thousands of clones, around nine tenths of them singletons. This TCR came from an adult in good health. The material sequenced was peripheral blood, taken on day 0 of MenACWY control vaccination.

The CDR3 nucleotides read TGTGCCAGCAGTTTGGCCCCGAACACTGAAGCTTTCTTT. Amino acid sequence: CASSLAPNTEAFF. This chain connects TRBV12-3 or TRBV12-4 to TRBJ1-1, with D hard to call. The CDR3 spans 13 residues. The V end lost 3 bases, the J end lost 1 base, and 6 bases lay between the germline ends.